A single sample is the source of the 8 T cell receptor beta chains below, sequenced in a study of cytomegalovirus exposure and HLA in healthy donors. The PCR ran on 60 Vbeta and 13 Jbeta primers. Some clones are missing from TCRdb's copy, which holds only in-frame ones; the method was immunoSEQ multiplex PCR. The sample lists 35,000 to 45,000 clones; under 70% were seen once. The sequenced sample was PBMCs. These TCRs come from a man aged 60 to 69 in good health and CMV-seropositive.

The CDR3 loop is CASSLGQGFTGELFF. CDR3 nucleotides: TGTGCCAGCAGCCTGGGACAGGGTTTCACCGGGGAGCTGTTTTTT. The chain is built from TRBV14 and TRBJ2-2; 9 positions match TRBD1. Germline lookup yields CDR1 SGHDN and CDR2 FVKESK. V shed 4 bases, J shed 4 bases, and the junction held 4 bases outside the gene matches. The CDR3 is 15 amino acids.

This chain joins TRBV28 and TRBJ2-4, with a weak D call TRBD2 (6 bases). Germline lookup yields CDR1 MDHEN and CDR2 SYDVKM. The CDR3 covers 13 residues. V dropped 5 bases and J dropped 8 bases, with 13 bases sitting between them. The CDR3 sequence: CASSPGREDIQYF. The CDR3 bases are TGTGCCAGCAGTCCCGGCAGGGAGGACATTCAGTACTTC.

The chain uses TRBV5-1 and TRBJ1-1, with TRBD1 matching over 9 bases. This CDR3 spans 15 amino acids. In germline, CDR1 is SGHRS, CDR2 YFSETQ. Trimming at V came to 1 base and at J to 0 bases, leaving 1 base not matched to a gene. The CDR3 sequence is CASSLTGGMNTEAFF. CDR3 nucleotide sequence: TGCGCCAGCAGCTTGACAGGGGGCATGAACACTGAAGCTTTCTTT.

The chain uses TRBV6-4 and TRBJ2-3, with TRBD2 matching over 12 bases. CDR3 length: 16 amino acids. V lost 4 bases and J lost 2; bases outside the gene matches: 4. CDR1 is MRHNA and CDR2 is SNTAGT in the germline V gene. The DNA for the CDR3 is TGTGCCAGCAGTGCACTAGCGGGGGGCCTCACAGATACGCAGTATTTT. Protein product: CASSALAGGLTDTQYF.

The chain combines TRBV27 with TRBJ1-1, with a weak D call TRBD1 (6 bases). Between the trimmed V and J ends, which lost 8 bases and 1 base, there was a span of 14 bases. The CDR3 length is 14 residues. Germline V gene data show CDR1 as MNHEY and CDR2 as SMNVEV (reference sequence). The CDR3 protein is CASRGGGRNTEAFF. CDR3 DNA sequence: TGTGCCAGCCGTGGGGGGGGCCGGAACACTGAAGCTTTCTTT.

At least ten counts were recorded for this clone. The chain carries TRBV11-2 and TRBJ2-6, with D maybe TRBD1 (5 bases). V lost 4 bases and J 5 bases, leaving 21 bases between the germline ends. The CDR3 totals 18 residues. Germline V CDR1 and CDR2: SGHAT, FQNNGV. The CDR3 DNA reads as TGTGCCAGCAGCTCCCCGCAGGGTCCCTCCTTTCGGGCCAACGTCCTGACTTTC. This codes for CASSSPQGPSFRANVLTF.

In its sample, this clone was seen a few times. This chain joins TRBV19 and TRBJ2-1, with 7 bases identical to TRBD2. The V segment lost 7 bases and the J segment 1 base; nucleotides outside the gene matches: 13. The CDR3 loop spans 17 amino acids. Germline CDR1 LNHDA, CDR2 SQIVND (reference sequence). The CDR3 loop is CASTHLAERGSYNEQFF. The CDR3 DNA reads as TGTGCCAGTACCCACCTTGCCGAGCGGGGATCCTACAATGAGCAGTTCTTC.

The chain employs TRBV9 and TRBJ2-3; maybe TRBD2 (6 bases). V lost 2 bases to trimming and J lost 0 bases, with 13 bases between them. The CDR3 has 16 residues. The germline V gene has CDR1 SGDLS and CDR2 YYNGEE. The CDR3 sequence is CASSVRDLPSTDTQYF. The CDR3 DNA reads as TGTGCCAGCAGCGTCCGGGACTTACCCAGCACAGATACGCAGTATTTT.